The clone carrying this TCR beta chain was seen repeatedly, ten times or more. Its specificity is not known. Each CDR3 protein gets one entry after TCRdb re-called the 5' RACE reads with MiXCR. The profile covers 450,000 to 550,000 distinct CDR3 sequences, with 5.3% appearing a single time and approximately 3.5% taken by the ten largest. The data derive from a study of CD8 T cells in ankylosing spondylitis. Whole-study findings and limits: Apparently characteristic of ankylosing spondylitis blood was a TCR beta motif (eight highly homologous variants).

The TCR originated in a male donor with ankylosing spondylitis. Material: blood, either unsorted or a sorted T cell fraction (not recorded which).

CDR3 coding DNA: TGTGCCAGCACATCCGCCGGGTACGAGCAGTACTTC. Translated: CASTSAGYEQYF. The chain is built from TRBV28 and TRBJ2-7, with D unresolved. V was shortened by 7 bases and J by 4 bases, with 11 bases between the two germline ends. This CDR3 spans 12 amino acids. Looked up from germline, CDR1 is MDHEN and CDR2 is SYDVKM.